The rows below give T cell receptor beta chains drawn from one sample of a study of identifying expanded T cells in peripheral blood. Data came from immunoSEQ multiplex PCR; TCRdb stores just in-frame clones and leaves some out. Found here are 90,000 to 100,000 clones, approximately 88% of them singletons; the top ten hold approximately 5.3%. Material for sequencing was blood. The receptors were sampled from a person aged 18-70 years in good health. Both conserved end residues are part of each CDR3. The order of the fields is V gene, J gene, D gene, clone size, CDR3 protein, CDR3 DNA. D genes are given only for firm matches. Size tells how often a clone was seen (once, few, many) or the class of an expanded clone, and some rows leave it out.

TRBV7-2,TRBJ1-1,-,-,CASSLALRGRDTEAFF,TGTGCCAGCAGCTTAGCGCTAAGGGGTCGGGACACTGAAGCTTTCTTT
TRBV18,TRBJ2-3,-,-,CASSPASGGVGTDTQYF,TGTGCCAGCTCACCAGCCTCGGGCGGGGTGGGCACAGATACGCAGTATTTT
TRBV4-2,TRBJ2-7,TRBD2,-,CASSLHGSGRYEQYF,TGTGCCAGCAGCCTACACGGTAGCGGGAGATACGAGCAGTACTTC
TRBV19,TRBJ1-5,-,-,CASSIGGGGGQPQHF,TGTGCCAGTAGTATTGGGGGGGGCGGAGGCCAGCCCCAGCATTTT
TRBV21-1,TRBJ2-7,-,once,CASSKDAMTGESYEQYF,TGTGCCAGCAGCAAAGATGCAATGACAGGGGAATCCTACGAGCAGTACTTC
TRBV5-4,TRBJ2-3,TRBD2,-,CAISGTSVVTQYF,TGTGCCATCAGTGGGACTAGCGTGGTTACGCAGTATTTT
TRBV29-1,TRBJ1-5,-,-,CSVTGGGFDQPQHF,TGCAGCGTTACCGGGGGGGGGTTCGATCAGCCCCAGCATTTT
TRBV11-2,TRBJ2-1,-,-,CASSLAPRGYRNEQFF,TGTGCCAGCAGCTTAGCACCCAGGGGCTACAGGAATGAGCAGTTCTTC
TRBV10-3,TRBJ1-1,TRBD1,once,CATRGLRQGLNTEAFF,TGTGCCACCCGAGGGCTTAGACAGGGGCTGAACACTGAAGCTTTCTTT
TRBV5-5,TRBJ1-2,TRBD1,once,CASSLTGQGGYTF,TGTGCCAGCAGCTTGACCGGACAGGGTGGCTACACCTTC
TRBV30,TRBJ1-6,TRBD1,-,CAWTRWQGQGTYSPLHF,TGTGCCTGGACCCGTTGGCAGGGACAGGGGACCTATTCACCCCTCCACTTT
TRBV7-9,TRBJ1-4,TRBD1,-,CASSSPGQLEKLFF,TGTGCCAGCAGCTCCCCGGGACAGCTGGAAAAACTGTTTTTT
TRBV7-2,TRBJ2-7,-,-,CASSPQSISHEQYF,TGTGCCAGCAGCCCCCAGTCTATTTCCCACGAGCAGTACTTC
TRBV6-1,TRBJ1-5,-,-,CASSESSRGQPQHF,TGTGCCAGCAGTGAGAGCTCTAGGGGTCAGCCCCAGCATTTT
TRBV19,TRBJ1-4,TRBD1,-,CASSIQRGQTNEKLFF,TGTGCCAGTAGTATTCAGCGGGGACAGACTAATGAAAAACTGTTTTTT
TRBV2,TRBJ1-2,TRBD1,-,CASSESGGNYGYTF,TGTGCCAGCAGTGAATCAGGGGGCAATTATGGCTACACCTTC
TRBV5-1,TRBJ2-1,-,-,CASSQTLSSYNEQFF,TGCGCCAGCAGCCAAACCTTAAGCTCCTACAATGAGCAGTTCTTC
TRBV5-4,TRBJ2-1,TRBD2,-,CASSLGPSGGIFF,TGTGCCAGCAGCTTGGGTCCCAGCGGGGGTATTTTCTTC
TRBV7-9,TRBJ1-4,-,-,CASTVPGREKLFF,TGTGCCAGCACCGTTCCGGGACGGGAAAAACTGTTTTTT
TRBV5-6,TRBJ1-3,TRBD1,-,CASSLGTGIGNTIYF,TGTGCCAGCAGCTTGGGGACAGGGATCGGAAACACCATATATTTT
TRBV7-6,TRBJ1-1,-,-,CASSLVAVNTEAFF,TGTGCCAGCAGCTTAGTGGCGGTGAACACTGAAGCTTTCTTT
TRBV7-9,TRBJ2-2,-,-,CASSLEYVNTGELFF,TGTGCCAGCAGCTTAGAATACGTGAACACCGGGGAGCTGTTTTTT
TRBV6-5,TRBJ2-2,TRBD1,-,CASSPGQDTGELFF,TGTGCCAGCAGCCCCGGACAGGACACCGGGGAGCTGTTTTTT
TRBV27,TRBJ1-4,-,-,CASSFLGAFEKLFF,TGTGCCAGCAGTTTCTTAGGGGCTTTTGAAAAACTGTTTTTT
TRBV7-9,TRBJ2-3,TRBD1,-,CASSAGTGLTDTQYF,TGTGCCAGCAGCGCCGGGACAGGGCTCACAGATACGCAGTATTTT